The 17 T cell receptor beta chains listed next were all sequenced from one sample in a study of identical twins. TCRdb reprocessed the 5' RACE reads with MiXCR, giving one entry per CDR3 protein. The sample lists about 900,000 distinct CDR3 sequences; about 12% were seen once. This same sample was also part of a study on yellow fever vaccine responses in identical twins.

The specimen was PBMCs. These receptors all come from a woman between 18 and 29 years old in good health.

The chain links TRBV5-1 to TRBJ2-3; tentative D call: TRBD1 (6 bases). The germline CDR1 and CDR2 sequences are SGHRS and YFSETQ. Between the trimmed V and J ends, which lost 4 bases and 0 bases, there was a span of 15 bases. The length of the CDR3 is 16 residues. The CDR3 sequence: CASSIGTSTSTDTQYF. The DNA for the CDR3 is TGCGCCAGCAGCATCGGGACATCAACTAGCACAGATACGCAGTATTTT.

Of note for this clonotype: The junction differs from germline at one of its ends, possibly a read error. The chain is built from TRBV11-2 and TRBJ2-1; 11 positions agree with TRBD2. Germline assignment: CDR1 SGHAT and CDR2 FQNNGV. CDR3 size: 19 residues. CDR3 residues: CASSSTGQGTSGSYSEQFF. CDR3 bases: TGTGCCAGCAGCTCCACGGGACAGGGCACTAGCGGGAGCTACAGTGAGCAGTTCTTC.

This clonotype was recorded a few times. The chain joins TRBV12-3 or TRBV12-4 to TRBJ1-2, with D perhaps TRBD1 (6 bases). The ends were cut back, 5 bases at V and 4 bases at J, with 17 bases in the middle. The CDR3 is 15 residues long. CDR3 sequence: CASSPTDRPTYGYTF. The CDR3 bases are TGTGCCAGCAGTCCAACTGACAGGCCAACCTATGGCTACACCTTC.

The rearrangement joins TRBV27 to TRBJ1-2; D might be TRBD1 (6 bases). The CDR3 is made up of 16 amino acids. The V end was cut by 0 bases, the J end by 5 bases, with 16 bases between. The germline V gene encodes CDR1 MNHEY and CDR2 SMNVEV (reference sequence). CDR3 sequence: CASSLSWQGPLYGYTF. CDR3 in DNA: TGTGCCAGCAGTTTATCTTGGCAGGGGCCTTTATATGGCTACACCTTC.

This clonotype turned up a few times. V gene TRBV12-3 or TRBV12-4 combines with J gene TRBJ2-5; D gene uncertain. The V and J ends lost 6 bases and 4 bases respectively, with 12 bases between them. The CDR3 is 13 residues long. The CDR3 spells CASSLEVTETQYF. In DNA, the CDR3 is TGTGCCAGCAGCCTCGAAGTGACAGAGACCCAGTACTTC.

The chain has TRBV6-5 and TRBJ2-7; D gene uncertain. Trimming took 0 bases from V and 5 from J, leaving 11 bases between them. Germline V CDR1 and CDR2: MNHEY, SVGAGI. This CDR3 is 14 amino acids long. CDR3 sequence reads: CASSYSGISNEQYV. CDR3 sequence (DNA): TGTGCCAGCAGTTACTCCGGCATATCCAACGAGCAGTACGTC.

This clonotype was picked up a small number of times. CDR3 region: CATTRGADYGYTF. DNA for the CDR3: TGTGCCACCACGAGGGGGGCGGACTATGGCTACACCTTC. The rearrangement joins TRBV25-1 to TRBJ1-2, with D possibly matching TRBD1 (6 bases). The CDR3 runs 13 residues. The ends were cut back, 10 bases at V and 3 bases at J, with 15 bases in the middle. Germline lookup yields CDR1 MGHDK and CDR2 SYGVNS.

In this sample, this clonotype turned up a few times. The chain links TRBV7-2 to TRBJ2-3; the D is unclear. The V end lost 1 base, the J end lost 10 bases, and 9 bases lay between the germline ends. The germline gives CDR1 SGHTA, CDR2 FQGNSA. This CDR3 is 12 amino acids long. This CDR3 reads CASSLVVSAQYF. The CDR3 coding sequence is TGTGCCAGCAGCTTAGTTGTTTCGGCGCAGTATTTT.

J is TRBJ2-5 and V is TRBV6-1, with D possibly matching TRBD2 (5 bases). The CDR3 has 15 amino acids. Looked up from germline, CDR1 is MNHNS and CDR2 is SASEGT. V lost 6 bases to trimming and J lost 3 bases, with 17 bases between them. The CDR3 protein is CASSPPASWEETQYF. The CDR3 nucleotides read TGTGCCAGCAGCCCCCCGGCTAGCTGGGAAGAGACCCAGTACTTC.

This clonotype was recorded at least ten times. The chain has TRBV29-1 and TRBJ2-1; D possibly corresponds to TRBD2 (5 bases). The V end lost 1 base, the J end lost 1 base, and 11 bases lay between the germline ends. CDR3 size: 15 residues. Germline V gene lookup returns CDR1 SQVTM and CDR2 ANQGSEA. CDR3: CSVEGSRGSYNEQFF. The CDR3, as DNA: TGCAGCGTTGAAGGGAGTCGCGGGTCCTACAATGAGCAGTTCTTC.

The chain has TRBV11-1 and TRBJ2-4; D tentatively reads TRBD1 or TRBD2 (6 bases each). The CDR3 is 15 residues long. V was clipped by 3 bases and J by 0 bases, with 9 bases between them. Germline loops: CDR1 SGHAT, CDR2 FQDESV (reference sequence). Here the CDR3 reads CASSLGGQAKNIQYF. CDR3 coding DNA: TGTGCCAGCAGCTTGGGGGGCCAAGCCAAAAACATTCAGTACTTC.

This chain joins TRBV20-1 and TRBJ2-1, with D possibly TRBD2 on 6 matching bases. The length of the CDR3 is 15 residues. Deletions cut 3 bases from V and 7 bases from J, with 19 bases between. Germline CDR1 DFQATT, CDR2 SNEGSKA (reference sequence). Here the CDR3 reads CSARSLAVRGNEQFF. CDR3 coding DNA: TGCAGTGCTAGGAGCTTAGCGGTGAGGGGAAATGAGCAGTTCTTC.

This clonotype was seen ten or more times. The chain carries TRBV6-1 and TRBJ2-3, with a possible D match to TRBD2 (7 bases). Germline V gives CDR1 MNHNS, CDR2 SASEGT. CDR3 length: 14 residues. V shed 10 bases and J shed 0 bases, with 14 bases lying between them. As DNA, the CDR3 is TGTGCCACCCGAGCGGGGACAAGCACAGATACGCAGTATTTT. It is translated as CATRAGTSTDTQYF.

The V and J genes are TRBV29-1 and TRBJ2-5, with D perhaps matching TRBD1 (6 bases). The germline gives CDR1 SQVTM, CDR2 ANQGSEA. The CDR3 length is 14 residues. Deletions cut 4 bases from V and 1 base from J, with 13 bases between. CDR3: CSVATGLFQETQYF. CDR3 sequence (DNA): TGCAGCGTTGCGACAGGTCTTTTCCAAGAGACCCAGTACTTC.

This clonotype appeared many times. The chain uses TRBV6-1 and TRBJ1-6, with 8 bases aligning to TRBD1. After removal of 6 bases from V and 8 bases from J, the junction contained 6 bases not matched to a gene. The germline CDR1 and CDR2 sequences are MNHNS and SASEGT. The CDR3 is 14 residues long. CDR3 coding DNA: TGTGCCAGCAGGGCAGGGGGCGAGGATTCACCCCTCCACTTT. Translating it yields CASRAGGEDSPLHF.

CDR3 residues: CASSQDLTGKWETQYF. CDR3 nucleotide sequence: TGTGCCAGCAGCCAAGATCTTACAGGGAAGTGGGAGACCCAGTACTTC. The J gene is TRBJ2-5, the V gene TRBV3-1, with D possibly matching TRBD1 (6 bases). Germline-derived CDR1 and CDR2 are LGHDT and YNNKEL (reference sequence). V was shortened by 0 bases and J by 5 bases, with 16 bases between the two germline ends. This CDR3 spans 16 amino acids.

In this sample, this clonotype turned up a few times. Possible read error: a much larger clone is one base away. This chain links TRBV6-1 with TRBJ2-3, with TRBD2 matching 11 bases. The CDR3 covers 15 residues. CDR1 and CDR2 (germline): MNHNS, SASEGT. With V trimmed by 3 bases and J by 2 bases, 1 base remained unmatched. For the CDR3, the DNA is TGTGCCAGCAGTGAGGGACTAGCGGTCACAGATACGCAGTATTTT. Its translation: CASSEGLAVTDTQYF.